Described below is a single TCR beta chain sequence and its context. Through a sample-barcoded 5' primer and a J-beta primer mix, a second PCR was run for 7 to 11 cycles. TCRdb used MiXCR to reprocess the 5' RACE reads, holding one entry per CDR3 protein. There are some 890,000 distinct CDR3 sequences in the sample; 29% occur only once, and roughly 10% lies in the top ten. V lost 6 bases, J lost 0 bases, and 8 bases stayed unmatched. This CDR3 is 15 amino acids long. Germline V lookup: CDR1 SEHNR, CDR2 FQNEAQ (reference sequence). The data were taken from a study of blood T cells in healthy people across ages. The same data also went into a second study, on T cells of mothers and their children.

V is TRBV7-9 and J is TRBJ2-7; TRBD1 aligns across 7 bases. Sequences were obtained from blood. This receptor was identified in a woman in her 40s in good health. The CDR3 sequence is CASSSNWDSSYEQYF. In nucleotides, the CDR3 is TGTGCCAGCAGTTCAAACTGGGACAGCTCCTACGAGCAGTACTTC.